These T cell receptor beta chains were read from a single sample in a study of T cells in Graves' hyperthyroidism and ophthalmopathy. TCRdb recomputed calls from the multiplex PCR reads with MiXCR, one row per CDR3 protein. Of fewer than 350,000 distinct CDR3 sequences listed, around 18% were seen once; the top ten hold about 16%. Sequenced sample: blood. These TCRs come from a woman aged 40-49 years with Graves' ophthalmopathy. Both conserved end residues are part of each CDR3. The order of the fields is D gene, J gene, clone size, V gene, CDR3 DNA, CDR3 protein. The D gene is left open where the match is weak. Clone size, where shown, is once, few, many, or a class for clones that have expanded.

-	TRBJ2-3	many	TRBV28	TGTGCCAGCACTGCGGGCACAGATACGCAGTATTTT	CASTAGTDTQYF
-	TRBJ2-7	many	TRBV27	TGTGCCAGCAGTTTTGGGACCCCCCACCTGTACTTC	CASSFGTPHLYF
-	TRBJ2-7	few	TRBV11-2	TGTGCCAGCAGACGTACGACAGCAACGAGCTCCTACGAGCAGTACTTC	CASRRTTATSSYEQYF
-	TRBJ2-7	-	TRBV6-1	TGTGCCAGCAGAGAAGCCCTAGGGGGCGAGCAGTACTTC	CASREALGGEQYF
TRBD1	TRBJ1-5	many	TRBV10-3	TGTGCCATCAGTCCGACAGGGAATCAGCCCCAGCATTTT	CAISPTGNQPQHF
TRBD2	TRBJ2-2	many	TRBV27	TGTGCCAGCAGTTCCAGGACTAGCGGGAGGAACGGGGAGCTGTTTTTT	CASSSRTSGRNGELFF
-	TRBJ2-7	many	TRBV25-1	TGTGCCAGCAGTGAAACGGGCAGCTACTCCTACGAGCAGTACTTC	CASSETGSYSYEQYF
-	TRBJ2-7	many	TRBV3-1	TGTGCCAGCAGCCGACCGGGGAGGACCTACGAGCAGTACTTC	CASSRPGRTYEQYF
TRBD1	TRBJ1-3	many	TRBV12-3/TRBV12-4	TGTGCCAGCAGTTTAGCGGACAGGGCTCAAGGAAACACCATATATTTT	CASSLADRAQGNTIYF
-	TRBJ1-2	-	TRBV12-3/TRBV12-4	TGTGCCACCCTAGACGGTAGTAATGGCTACACCTTC	CATLDGSNGYTF
-	TRBJ1-1	-	TRBV6-1	TGTGCCAGCAGGGGAGCGGGACATCCAAGACGGACTGAAGCTTTCTTT	CASRGAGHPRRTEAFF
-	TRBJ2-7	-	TRBV28	TGTGCCAGCAGTTGGGCAGGGTACCGCGAGCAGTACTTC	CASSWAGYREQYF
-	TRBJ1-2	few	TRBV20-1	TGCAGTGCTAGTTCAGGGGCCGGCTACACCTTC	CSASSGAGYTF
-	TRBJ2-7	-	TRBV7-9	TGTGCCAGCAGCTTAGCGTCCGCCGCCCCCTACGAGCAGTACTTC	CASSLASAAPYEQYF
-	TRBJ1-5	many	TRBV30	TGTGCCTGGTCCCAACGTGTGGGGGATCAGCCCCAGCATTTT	CAWSQRVGDQPQHF
-	TRBJ1-5	-	TRBV27	TGTGCCAGCAGTTTCCAAGTTCGCAGCAATCAGCCCCAGCATTTT	CASSFQVRSNQPQHF
-	TRBJ2-2	many	TRBV20-1	TGCAGTGCTTCCCAGGGAGGTACCGGGGAGCTGTTTTTT	CSASQGGTGELFF
TRBD1	TRBJ2-7	few	TRBV27	TGTGCCAGCGGTATAGACAGGGCCTACGAGCAGTACTTC	CASGIDRAYEQYF
TRBD1	TRBJ1-1	many	TRBV27	TGTGCCAGCAGTGTCAGGGGGTCAGTTGCTGAAGCTTTCTTT	CASSVRGSVAEAFF
TRBD1	TRBJ1-2	-	TRBV6-1	TGTGCCAGCACTCCCGGGACAGGTGGCTACAACTTC	CASTPGTGGYNF
-	TRBJ2-2	many	TRBV6-1	TGTGCCAGCACCAGGGTCCCCGGGGAGCTGTTTTTT	CASTRVPGELFF
TRBD2	TRBJ2-7	many	TRBV7-9	TGTGCCAGCAGCTCTATGACTAGCGGGAGGTACGAGCAGTACTTC	CASSSMTSGRYEQYF
TRBD1	TRBJ2-7	many	TRBV13	TGTGCCAGCAGCAGCCGGGACAGGACCTACGAGCAGTACTTC	CASSSRDRTYEQYF
TRBD2	TRBJ2-5	-	TRBV20-1	TGCAGTGCTGGTGGACTAGCGGAAGAGACCCAGTACTTC	CSAGGLAEETQYF
-	TRBJ2-7	many	TRBV6-5	TGTGCCAGCAGTTACCGAGGACGTTTCGAGCAGTACTTC	CASSYRGRFEQYF
TRBD2	TRBJ2-7	many	TRBV6-2/TRBV6-3	TGTGCCAGCAGTTCCGGACTAGCGCGCTTGGGGGATGGGGAGCAGTACTTC	CASSSGLARLGDGEQYF
-	TRBJ1-3	few	TRBV5-6	TGTGCCAGCAGCTTTGCGGTTCTCTCTGGAAACACCATATATTTT	CASSFAVLSGNTIYF
TRBD2	TRBJ2-7	few	TRBV2	TGTGCCAGCAGTGAAGTCGGACTAGCGGGAGGGCACCTGGAGCAGTACTTC	CASSEVGLAGGHLEQYF
-	TRBJ2-7	many	TRBV28	TGTGCCAGCACCTCGTCTAGCGCGCGCTACGAGCAGTACTTC	CASTSSSARYEQYF
TRBD1	TRBJ1-3	many	TRBV6-2/TRBV6-3	TGTGCCAGCAGCTCGGGACAGATCTCTGGAAACACCATATATTTT	CASSSGQISGNTIYF
TRBD1	TRBJ1-2	many	TRBV6-1	TGTGCCAGCAGTGACCCCGGGACAGGAAACTATGGCTACACCTTC	CASSDPGTGNYGYTF
TRBD1	TRBJ1-1	many	TRBV30	TGTGCCTGGAAGTATAGGGACAGGGTATTTACTGAAGCTTTCTTT	CAWKYRDRVFTEAFF
TRBD1	TRBJ2-2	-	TRBV5-1	TGCGCCAGCCGTCTGGGACAGGAGATAACCGGGGAGCTGTTTTTT	CASRLGQEITGELFF
TRBD1	TRBJ2-7	many	TRBV28	TGTGCCAGCAGTTTAGCAGGGGACAGGGTGACCTACGAGCAGTACTTC	CASSLAGDRVTYEQYF
-	TRBJ1-5	few	TRBV20-1	TGCAGTGCTGCCGGATGGGCCAATCAGCCCCAGCATTTT	CSAAGWANQPQHF
TRBD1	TRBJ2-7	many	TRBV7-8	TGTGCCAGCAGCCCGACAGGGTTTTCCTACGAGCAGTACTTC	CASSPTGFSYEQYF
-	TRBJ1-1	-	TRBV10-3	TGTGCCACCCAGGTGGGCCGGGACACTGAAGCTTACTTT	CATQVGRDTEAYF
TRBD2	TRBJ2-5	many	TRBV7-2	TGTGCCAGCAGCTTATTTTTGGCGGGAGGGGTGGGAGAGACCCAGTACTTC	CASSLFLAGGVGETQYF
-	TRBJ2-5	many	TRBV6-1	TGTGCCAGCAGTGGTCGGAGGGAGACCCAGTACTTC	CASSGRRETQYF
TRBD1	TRBJ1-2	many	TRBV12-3/TRBV12-4	TGTGCCAGCAGCTCACAGGGGGGACCGACTAACTATGGCTACACCTTC	CASSSQGGPTNYGYTF
-	TRBJ1-1	many	TRBV25-1	TGTGCCAGCAGCACAACCCAAGGAGGGGACACTGAAGCTTTCTTT	CASSTTQGGDTEAFF
TRBD1	TRBJ2-5	-	TRBV28	TGTGCCAGCAGTATATCACAGGGGGCTTTGGTAGAGACCCAGTACTTC	CASSISQGALVETQYF
-	TRBJ2-4	many	TRBV25-1	TGTGCCAGCAGTGAAGTCGGGGCAGGGATCGGAAACATTCAGTACTTC	CASSEVGAGIGNIQYF
-	TRBJ1-1	many	TRBV4-1	TGCGCCAGCAGCCATACAGAGCATGAAGCTTTCTTT	CASSHTEHEAFF
-	TRBJ2-5	few	TRBV12-3/TRBV12-4	TGTGCCCGCAGTTTAGCCAGTAGAGGGCCCCAGTACTTC	CARSLASRGPQYF
-	TRBJ2-2	many	TRBV4-2	TGTGCCAGCAGCCCGTTTTTTAGGGGAGTGGTGAACACCGGGGAGCTGTTTTTT	CASSPFFRGVVNTGELFF
TRBD2	TRBJ2-2	few	TRBV10-2	TGCGCCAGCAGTGATATACGACTAAGCGGGAGCCCCGGGGAGCTGTTTTTT	CASSDIRLSGSPGELFF
-	TRBJ1-2	many	TRBV20-1	TGCAGTGCTAGAGGTTGGACAATCACCTATGGCTACACCTTC	CSARGWTITYGYTF
-	TRBJ1-1	many	TRBV30	TGTGCCGGGAAACAGAGGAGCAACACTGAAGCTCTCTTT	CAGKQRSNTEALF
-	TRBJ1-1	-	TRBV6-5	TGTGCCAGCAGTTACTCCGGAGCCATGAACACTGAAGCTTTCTTT	CASSYSGAMNTEAFF
TRBD1	TRBJ2-7	-	TRBV6-4	TGTGCCAGCAGCGGGACAGGGATCGACGGCTACGAGCAGTACTTC	CASSGTGIDGYEQYF
-	TRBJ1-5	many	TRBV6-5	TGTGCCAGCAGTTGGGGGCGCGGGGGGTCTACTCAGCCCCAGCATTTT	CASSWGRGGSTQPQHF
TRBD2	TRBJ2-7	few	TRBV6-5	TGTGCCAGCAGTTATCCAGGTAGCGGGAAGTACGAGCAGTACTTC	CASSYPGSGKYEQYF
-	TRBJ1-2	many	TRBV20-1	TGCAGTGCTACCCCCAGGGCCTTTAACTATGGCTACACCTTC	CSATPRAFNYGYTF
-	TRBJ2-7	-	TRBV28	TGTGCCAGCAGTTGGGAAGGGATGAACTACGAGCAGTACTTC	CASSWEGMNYEQYF
TRBD2	TRBJ2-7	-	TRBV6-1	TGTGCCAGCAGGGGAGCGGGAGATACAGTCTACGAGCAGTACTTC	CASRGAGDTVYEQYF
TRBD1	TRBJ2-5	many	TRBV6-5	TGTGCCAGCAGAGGACAGGCGAGCCAAGAGACCCAGTACTTC	CASRGQASQETQYF
-	TRBJ1-2	many	TRBV7-2	TGTGCCAGCAGCTTACGGCTCACAGGGTACGGCTACACCTTC	CASSLRLTGYGYTF
TRBD1	TRBJ1-1	-	TRBV5-1	TGCGCCAGCAGCTTCCGGACAGGGGGCATGAACACTGAAGCTTTCTTT	CASSFRTGGMNTEAFF
-	TRBJ1-3	many	TRBV4-3	TGCGCCAGCAGCCAAGCCCCCGGAAACACCATATATTTT	CASSQAPGNTIYF